Below are 27 T cell receptor beta chains sequenced from a single sample in a study of T cells expressing NK-cell markers. TCRdb re-called the 5' RACE reads; one entry per CDR3 protein, DNA not given. This sample's clone table lists some 450,000 distinct CDR3 sequences. The sequencing input was blood T cells: a sorted CD56 or NKG2C T cell subset, CD4+ or CD8+ T cells, or bulk PBMC T cells (not recorded which). These receptors all come from a woman aged 18 to 75 in good health.

The CDR3 spells CASSLEPGEEQYF. The chain recombines TRBV13 with TRBJ2-7. CDR3 length: 13 amino acids. Germline assignment: CDR1 PRHDT and CDR2 FYEKMQ (reference sequence).

The chain combines TRBV20-1 with TRBJ2-7; TCRdb's D call, TRBD1, is unchecked because there is no DNA. In germline, CDR1 is DFQATT, CDR2 SNEGSKA (reference sequence). The CDR3 loop spans 16 amino acids. Here the CDR3 reads CSARDSGGRGSYEQYF.

This chain connects TRBV7-2 to TRBJ2-1; TCRdb returns TRBD1, unconfirmable since there is no DNA. This CDR3 contains 12 residues. Germline-derived CDR1 and CDR2 are SGHTA and FQGNSA. CDR3 loop: CASSLGTGVQFF. The full variable domain, rest sourced from reference TRBV7-2 and TRBJ2-1, is GAGVSQSPSNKVTEKGKDVELRCDPISGHTALYWYRQSLGQGLEFLIYFQGNSAPDKSGLPSDRFSAERTGGSVSTLTIQRTQQEDSAVYLCASSLGTGVQFFGPGTRLTVL.

The rearrangement links TRBV20-1 to TRBJ1-2; the TRBD1 assignment by TCRdb is unverifiable without DNA. The CDR3 contains 15 residues. Looked up from germline, CDR1 is DFQATT and CDR2 is SNEGSKA (reference sequence). The CDR3 sequence is CSARGPGQRFYGYTF.

V is TRBV7-2 and J is TRBJ2-5; TCRdb returns TRBD1, unconfirmable since there is no DNA. CDR1 SGHTA and CDR2 FQGNSA come from the germline V gene. The CDR3 sequence is 14 residues long. CDR3 residues: CASSLDTGSETQYF.

J is TRBJ2-1 and V is TRBV7-2; checking the TCRdb D call of TRBD2 is not possible without DNA. Germline lookup yields CDR1 SGHTA and CDR2 FQGNSA. The CDR3 is 17 residues long. The CDR3 reads CASSLGTTSGGYNEQFF. The whole variable domain, remainder taken from reference TRBV7-2 and TRBJ2-1, is GAGVSQSPSNKVTEKGKDVELRCDPISGHTALYWYRQSLGQGLEFLIYFQGNSAPDKSGLPSDRFSAERTGGSVSTLTIQRTQQEDSAVYLCASSLGTTSGGYNEQFFGPGTRLTVL.

This chain links TRBV12-3 or TRBV12-4 with TRBJ1-4. The CDR3 runs 14 residues. The CDR3 region is CASRRTATNEKLFF.

The rearrangement joins TRBV7-9 to TRBJ2-1; TCRdb lists TRBD1, though no DNA is available to test this call. CDR1 and CDR2 (germline): SEHNR, FQNEAQ (reference sequence). The CDR3 is 13 amino acids. The CDR3 spells CASRLTGTDEQFF.

The chain combines TRBV25-1 with TRBJ2-3; TCRdb returns TRBD1, unconfirmable since there is no DNA. The CDR3 length is 22 residues. CDR1 MGHDK and CDR2 SYGVNS come from the germline V gene. The CDR3 is CASSPELGTGGAGGSSTDTQYF.

The rearrangement uses TRBV10-3 and TRBJ2-1; TCRdb calls TRBD2, which cannot be checked without DNA. This CDR3 spans 16 amino acids. Germline V gene sequence: CDR1 ENHRY, CDR2 SYGVKD. CDR3 sequence: CAISEPGTSGTHEQFF.

The genes are TRBV5-1 and TRBJ2-7; TCRdb proposes TRBD1, but this gene call is untestable without DNA. Germline CDR1 reads SGHRS; CDR2 reads YFSETQ. The CDR3 loop spans 16 amino acids. CDR3 amino acids: CASAPGTGGAQHEQYF.

The J gene is TRBJ2-1, the V gene TRBV14; the D gene TCRdb calls, TRBD1, cannot be checked with no DNA. CDR1 is SGHDN and CDR2 is FVKESK in the germline V gene. CDR3 length: 12 residues. The CDR3 sequence: CASSQRGTESFF.

The chain links TRBV6-5 to TRBJ2-2; TCRdb's D gene call, TRBD2, goes unchecked for lack of DNA. The CDR3 consists of 16 residues. CDR1 MNHEY and CDR2 SVGAGI come from the germline V gene. CDR3 sequence reads: CASSYSAGGPTGELFF.

V gene TRBV10-3 combines with J gene TRBJ2-1; TCRdb designates TRBD1, a call that cannot be tested without DNA. The CDR3 consists of 12 residues. Germline CDR1 and CDR2: ENHRY and SYGVKD. CDR3 in amino acids: CAIRGPGNEQFF.

The rearrangement uses TRBV29-1 and TRBJ2-3. In germline, CDR1 is SQVTM, CDR2 ANQGSEA. The CDR3 has 13 residues. The CDR3 reads CSVGPDSPDTQYF.

This CDR3 reads CASSHGQASSYNEQFF. This chain joins TRBV6-1 and TRBJ2-1; the D gene TCRdb calls, TRBD1, cannot be checked with no DNA. The germline V gene has CDR1 MNHNS and CDR2 SASEGT. The CDR3 has 16 residues.

The CDR3 protein is CAISDPGQENTEAFF. The chain is built from TRBV10-3 and TRBJ1-1; TCRdb gives TRBD1 as the D gene, but with no DNA this cannot be confirmed. Germline-derived CDR1 and CDR2 are ENHRY and SYGVKD. CDR3 length equals 15 residues.

The V and J genes are TRBV12-3 or TRBV12-4 and TRBJ2-2; with no DNA, the TCRdb D assignment of TRBD1 cannot be verified. The CDR3 sequence is 16 residues long. This CDR3 is CASRLHRVGNTGELFF.

V usage is TRBV28 and J usage is TRBJ2-7; TCRdb lists TRBD1, though no DNA is available to test this call. Germline loops: CDR1 MDHEN, CDR2 SYDVKM. CDR3 length: 14 amino acids. This CDR3 is CAILSSGTQREQYF.

The chain links TRBV4-2 to TRBJ2-4; there is no DNA to check the TCRdb D call of TRBD1. This CDR3 has 16 residues. Germline V gene lookup returns CDR1 LGHNA and CDR2 YNFKEQ. The CDR3 spells CASSTSDREVKNIQYF.

The chain joins TRBV20-1 to TRBJ2-5; no DNA is available, so the TRBD1 call from TCRdb remains unchecked. The germline V gene encodes CDR1 DFQATT and CDR2 SNEGSKA (reference sequence). The CDR3 sequence is 15 residues long. The CDR3 protein is CSASRQGLIGETQYF.

The chain combines TRBV5-1 with TRBJ2-2; as DNA is missing, the TRBD1 call by TCRdb cannot be tested. The length of the CDR3 is 15 residues. Germline V gives CDR1 SGHRS, CDR2 YFSETQ. The CDR3: CASRPDRVKAGELFF. Together with reference TRBV5-1 and TRBJ2-2, the CDR3 gives the full variable domain: KAGVTQTPRYLIKTRGQQVTLSCSPISGHRSVSWYQQTPGQGLQFLFEYFSETQRNKGNFPGRFSGRQFSNSRSEMNVSTLELGDSALYLCASRPDRVKAGELFFGEGSRLTVL.

This chain connects TRBV7-2 to TRBJ2-7; TCRdb selects TRBD1, and the lack of DNA leaves this call unchecked. Per germline, CDR1 SGHTA and CDR2 FQGNSA. This CDR3 region has 12 residues. CDR3 region: CASSLGGVERYF.

The chain carries TRBV5-1 and TRBJ1-2. The CDR3 sequence is 13 residues long. Per the germline V gene, CDR1 is SGHRS and CDR2 is YFSETQ. This CDR3 reads CASSLVPMNSYTF.

This chain connects TRBV7-2 to TRBJ2-3. Germline assignment: CDR1 SGHTA and CDR2 FQGNSA. The CDR3 has 12 residues. The CDR3 is CASSLFRDTQYF.

This sequence joins TRBV7-9 and TRBJ1-1. Germline V gene sequence: CDR1 SEHNR, CDR2 FQNEAQ (reference sequence). This CDR3 is built from 14 residues. The CDR3 loop reads CASSLLMENTEAFF.

V usage is TRBV12-3 or TRBV12-4 and J usage is TRBJ2-1; TCRdb lists TRBD1, though no DNA is available to test this call. The CDR3 is 13 residues long. The CDR3 loop is CASTGGQGDEQFF.